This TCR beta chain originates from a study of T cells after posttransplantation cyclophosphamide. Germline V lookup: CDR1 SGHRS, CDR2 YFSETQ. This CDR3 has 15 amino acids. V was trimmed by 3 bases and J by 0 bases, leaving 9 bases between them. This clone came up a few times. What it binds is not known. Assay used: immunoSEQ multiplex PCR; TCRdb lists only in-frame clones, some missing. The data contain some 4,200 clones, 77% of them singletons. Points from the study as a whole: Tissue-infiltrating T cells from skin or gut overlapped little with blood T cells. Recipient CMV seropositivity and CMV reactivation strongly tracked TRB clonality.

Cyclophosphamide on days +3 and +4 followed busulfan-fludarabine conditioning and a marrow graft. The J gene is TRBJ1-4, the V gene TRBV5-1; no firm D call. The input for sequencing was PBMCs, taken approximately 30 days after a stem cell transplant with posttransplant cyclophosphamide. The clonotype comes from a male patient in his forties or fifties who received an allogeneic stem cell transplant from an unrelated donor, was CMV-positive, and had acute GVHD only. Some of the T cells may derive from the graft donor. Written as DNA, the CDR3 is TGCGCCAGCAGCTCGACATCGACAACTAATGAAAAACTGTTTTTT. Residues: CASSSTSTTNEKLFF.